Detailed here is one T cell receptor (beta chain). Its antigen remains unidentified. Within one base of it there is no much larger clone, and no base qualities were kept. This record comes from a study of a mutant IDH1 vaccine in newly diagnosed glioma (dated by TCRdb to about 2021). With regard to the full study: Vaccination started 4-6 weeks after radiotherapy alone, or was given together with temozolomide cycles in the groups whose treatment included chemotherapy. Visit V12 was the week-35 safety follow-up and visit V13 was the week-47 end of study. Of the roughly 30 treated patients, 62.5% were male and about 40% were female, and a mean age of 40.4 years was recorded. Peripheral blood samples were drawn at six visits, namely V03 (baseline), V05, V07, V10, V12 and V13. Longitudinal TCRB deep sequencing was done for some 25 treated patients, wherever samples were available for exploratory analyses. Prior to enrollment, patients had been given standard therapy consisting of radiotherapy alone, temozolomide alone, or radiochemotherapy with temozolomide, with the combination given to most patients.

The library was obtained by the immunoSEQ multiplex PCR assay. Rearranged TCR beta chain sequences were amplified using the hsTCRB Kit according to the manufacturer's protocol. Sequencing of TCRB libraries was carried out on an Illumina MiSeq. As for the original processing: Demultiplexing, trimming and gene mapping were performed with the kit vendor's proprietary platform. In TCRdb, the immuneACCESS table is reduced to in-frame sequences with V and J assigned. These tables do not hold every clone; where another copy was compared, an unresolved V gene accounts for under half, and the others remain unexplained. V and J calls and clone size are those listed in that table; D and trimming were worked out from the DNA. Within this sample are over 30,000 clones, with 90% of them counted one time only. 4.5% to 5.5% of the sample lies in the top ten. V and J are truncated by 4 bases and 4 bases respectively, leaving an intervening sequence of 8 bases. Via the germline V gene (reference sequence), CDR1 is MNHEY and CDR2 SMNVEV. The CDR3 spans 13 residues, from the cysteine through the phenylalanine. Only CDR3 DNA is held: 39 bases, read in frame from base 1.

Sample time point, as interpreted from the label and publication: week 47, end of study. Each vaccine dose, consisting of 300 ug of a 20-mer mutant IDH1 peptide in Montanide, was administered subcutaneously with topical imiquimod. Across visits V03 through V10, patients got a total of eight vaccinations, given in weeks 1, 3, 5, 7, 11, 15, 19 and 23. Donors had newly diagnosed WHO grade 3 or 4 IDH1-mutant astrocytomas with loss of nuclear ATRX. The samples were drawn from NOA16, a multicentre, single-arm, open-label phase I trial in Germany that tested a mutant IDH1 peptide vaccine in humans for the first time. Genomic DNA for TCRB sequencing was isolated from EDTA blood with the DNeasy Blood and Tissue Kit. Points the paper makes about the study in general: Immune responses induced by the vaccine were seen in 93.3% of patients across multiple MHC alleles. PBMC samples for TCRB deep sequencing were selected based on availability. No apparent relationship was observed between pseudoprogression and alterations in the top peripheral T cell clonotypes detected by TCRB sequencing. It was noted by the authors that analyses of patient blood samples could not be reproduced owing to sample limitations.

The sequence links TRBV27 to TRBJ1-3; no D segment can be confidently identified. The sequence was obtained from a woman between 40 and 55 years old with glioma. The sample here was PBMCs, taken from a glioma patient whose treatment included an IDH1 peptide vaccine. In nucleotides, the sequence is TGTGCCAGCAGTTCTTTCTCCGGAAACACCATATATTTT. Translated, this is CASSSFSGNTIYF.